This TCR beta chain comes out of a study of shared clonotypes between healthy human individuals. Notes on the study in general: Across subsets, estimated richness was generally greater for naive than for memory populations.

Regarding this clone: No antigen is known for it.

The V segment lost 4 bases and the J segment 5 bases; nucleotides outside the gene matches: 12. Germline CDR1 and CDR2: MDHEN and SYDVKM. The CDR3 length is 16 residues. Original analysis: There were no quality scores in the junction-only immunoSEQ sequences, so filtering differed. Profiling relied on immunoSEQ multiplex PCR, and the TCRdb table lists in-frame clones only, not all of them. V and J calls and clone size are those listed in that table; D and trimming were worked out from the DNA. In the table there are some 2,000,000 clones, 90% to 96% of which are singletons. From CD4+ cells came CD45RA+ naive and CD45RA-negative memory subsets.

The TCR was taken from a man younger than 30 in good health. Sequencing was performed on naive CD4+ T cells sorted from blood. Indicated subset: CD45RA+ positively selected. V is TRBV28 and J is TRBJ1-2; TRBD1 agrees at 8 bases. The CDR3 protein is CASSSGTGVGRYGYTF. The CDR3 bases are TGTGCCAGCAGTTCCGGGACAGGCGTGGGGCGATATGGCTACACCTTC.